This entry is about one TCR beta chain. This clone appeared once. Its antigen is unknown. The record has no base qualities; no much larger clone is one base away. The data stem from a study of Ad26.COV2.S vaccination and SARS-CoV-2 variants (dated by TCRdb to about 2021). In terms of the full investigation: Vaccine-arm donors came from COV1001, a multicentre, randomized, double-blind, placebo-controlled phase I-IIa trial of Ad26.COV2.S in healthy adults. Dosing of Ad26.COV2.S was intramuscular, at either 5x10^10 or 1x10^11 viral particles, delivered as one shot or as two shots spaced 56 days apart. The specificity and breadth of SARS-CoV-2-reactive T cell receptors after Ad26.COV2.S vaccination were assessed by TCRbeta repertoire sequencing. A total of approximately 30 samples were included in the TCR-sequenced set, comprising around 19 Ad26.COV2.S vaccine recipients, 5 placebo recipients and 8 SARS-CoV-2 convalescent individuals. Investigators remained blinded to trial group allocation during experiments and outcome assessment. Participants in the trial were split at random into five groups of five each, receiving low-dose or high-dose Ad26.COV2.S once or twice, or else placebo on both occasions. What the authors observed across the whole study: Spike-specific TCR breadth was higher in Ad26.COV2.S recipients than in placebo recipients (P = 0.0014). Substantial breadth of spike-specific CD8+ and CD4+ T cell responses was reported after vaccination. Non-spike TCR breadth was comparable between vaccine and placebo recipients, consistent with the vaccine containing only spike. The study was not powered to compare responses between vaccine doses or regimens. The authors noted that total T cell responses may have been underestimated by the TCR breadth and depth analyses.

The treatment or condition label on this specimen signifies: about 20 received Ad26.COV2.S at low or high dose, single or two shots; a few received placebo; per-sample allocation not given. For vaccine and placebo recipients, the sequenced repertoires came from samples collected on day 63 after the first injection. Cohort 1b enrolled about two dozen adults aged 18-55 years at a single site in Boston, USA, between 29 July and 7 August 2020. Ad26.COV2.S was a replication-incompetent adenovirus type 26 vector that expressed a prefusion-stabilized SARS-CoV-2 spike protein derived from the original Wuhan strain. The immunoSEQ Assay was the method used to sequence TCRbeta CDR3 regions. After extraction, genomic DNA underwent amplification by bias-controlled multiplex PCR, followed by high-throughput sequencing. As for the authors' bioinformatics: To quantify the absolute abundance of every unique TCRbeta CDR3 region, sequences were collapsed and filtered. Usable DNA was measured by amplifying reference genes present in all nucleated cells, and TCRbeta template counts were normalized to that usable DNA to estimate T cell fraction. Repertoire TCRs were annotated as SARS-CoV-2-specific when V gene, CDR3 amino acid sequence and J gene were exactly matched to a known reactive TCR set. The reference SARS-CoV-2 TCR set came from MIRA and was filtered for enrichment in COVID-19-positive ImmuneCODE repertoires, removing public or cross-reactive TCRs. Based on the MIRA antigens, annotated TCRs were further analysed at the level of specific ORF or position within ORF. Depth was the summed frequency of annotated unique rearrangements, while breadth was defined as annotated unique rearrangements over total unique productive rearrangements. Two-sided Wilcoxon rank-sum tests were used to compare TCR breadth between groups. The table comes from immuneACCESS by way of TCRdb, which keeps in-frame sequences with V and J called. Part of the clones is missing from these tables; in studies checked, under half for an unresolved V gene and the rest for unknown reasons. The V and J calls and the clone size are those of that table, but D and trimming were determined from the DNA. Present in this sample are 300,000 to 400,000 clones, around 81% of which were seen just once. The top ten clonotypes cover about 2.1% of the sample.

Inclusive of the bounding cysteine and phenylalanine, the CDR3 is 12 residues long. Only CDR3 DNA remains: 36 bases, in frame from the first base. V lost 3 bases and J lost 10 bases; the stretch between them is 7 bases long. This sequence originates from a person between 18 and 65 years old who received the Ad26.COV2.S COVID-19 vaccine or a placebo. The rearranged chain carries TRBV12-3 or TRBV12-4 and TRBJ1-6, with the D gene not confidently named. Material: peripheral blood, obtained in a trial of Ad26.COV2.S vaccine versus placebo. The base sequence is TGTGCCAGCAGTTTTTACATCTCACCCCTCCACTTT. This codes for CASSFYISPLHF.